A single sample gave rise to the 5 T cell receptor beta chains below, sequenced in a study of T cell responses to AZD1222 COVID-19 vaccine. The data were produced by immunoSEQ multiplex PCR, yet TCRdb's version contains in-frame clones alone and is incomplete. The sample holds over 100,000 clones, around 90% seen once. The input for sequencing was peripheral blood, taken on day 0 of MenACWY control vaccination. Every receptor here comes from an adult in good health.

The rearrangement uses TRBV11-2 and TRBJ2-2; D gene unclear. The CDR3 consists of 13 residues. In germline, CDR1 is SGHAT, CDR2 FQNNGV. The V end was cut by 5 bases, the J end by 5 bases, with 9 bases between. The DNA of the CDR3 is TGTGCCAGCAGCGAGGCTCTGACCGGGGAGCTGTTTTTT. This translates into CASSEALTGELFF. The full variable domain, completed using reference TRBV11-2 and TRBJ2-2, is EAGVAQSPRYKIIEKRQSVAFWCNPISGHATLYWYQQILGQGPKLLIQFQNNGVVDDSQLPKDRFSAERLKGVDSTLKIQPAKLEDSAVYLCASSEALTGELFFGEGSRLTVL.

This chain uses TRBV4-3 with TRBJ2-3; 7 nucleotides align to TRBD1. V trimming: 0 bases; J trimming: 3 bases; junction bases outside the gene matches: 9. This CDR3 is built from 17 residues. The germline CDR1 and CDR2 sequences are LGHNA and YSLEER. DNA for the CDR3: TGCGCCAGCAGCCAAGACTCGGACAGGTCGGGTACAGATACGCAGTATTTT. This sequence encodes CASSQDSDRSGTDTQYF.

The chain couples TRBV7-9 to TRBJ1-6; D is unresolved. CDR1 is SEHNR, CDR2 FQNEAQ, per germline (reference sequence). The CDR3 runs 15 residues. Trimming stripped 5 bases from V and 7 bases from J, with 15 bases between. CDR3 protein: CASSARLGENSPLHF. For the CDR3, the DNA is TGTGCCAGCAGCGCCCGGCTAGGAGAAAATTCACCCCTCCACTTT. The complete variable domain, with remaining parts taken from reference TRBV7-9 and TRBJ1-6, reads DTGVSQNPRHKITKRGQNVTFRCDPISEHNRLYWYRQTLGQGPEFLTYFQNEAQLEKSRLLSDRFSAERPKGSFSTLEIQRTEQGDSAMYLCASSARLGENSPLHFGNGTRLTVT.

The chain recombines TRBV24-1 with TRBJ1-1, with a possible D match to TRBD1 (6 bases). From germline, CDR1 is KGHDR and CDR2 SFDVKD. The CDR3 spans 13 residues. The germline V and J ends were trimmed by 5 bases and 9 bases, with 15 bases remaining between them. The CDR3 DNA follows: TGTGCCACCAGTGCCCTGGGGGCCCGCCAAGCTTTCTTT. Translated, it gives CATSALGARQAFF.

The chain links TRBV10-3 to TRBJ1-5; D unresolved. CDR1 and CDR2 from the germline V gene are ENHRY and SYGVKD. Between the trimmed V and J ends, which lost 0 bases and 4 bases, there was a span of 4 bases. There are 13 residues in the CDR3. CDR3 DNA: TGTGCCATCAGTGAGTCCCTGAATCAGCCCCAGCATTTT. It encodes CAISESLNQPQHF.